The 26 T cell receptor beta chains listed next were all sequenced from one sample in a study of blood T cell repertoires in COVID-19. Assay used: immunoSEQ multiplex PCR; TCRdb lists only in-frame clones, some missing. The sample shows some 100,000 clones, just under 85% of them seen only once. The sequenced material came from peripheral blood. The origin of the receptors is a woman aged 70 to 79 with active or convalescent COVID-19.

The chain joins TRBV28 to TRBJ1-5; D is possibly TRBD1 (6 bases). Germline values: CDR1 MDHEN, CDR2 SYDVKM. V was pared by 11 bases and J by 1 base, with 12 bases between. There are 13 residues in the CDR3. CDR3 amino acids: CAAKGGSNQPQHF. The CDR3 DNA is TGTGCCGCCAAGGGGGGGAGCAATCAGCCCCAGCATTTT.

CDR3 DNA sequence: TGCAGCGTTATTCAGGGAAGCAATCAGCCCCAGCATTTT. It encodes CSVIQGSNQPQHF. V usage is TRBV29-1 and J usage is TRBJ1-5, with a tentative D call TRBD1 (5 bases). The germline CDR1 and CDR2 sequences are SQVTM and ANQGSEA. Trimming took off 5 bases at V and 1 base at J, with 9 bases between the two ends. The CDR3 contains 13 residues.

The CDR3 region has the DNA TGTGCCAGTAGCGGGACAGTCCAAGAGACCCAGTACTTC. It yields the protein CASSGTVQETQYF. This chain uses TRBV19 with TRBJ2-5; 7 bases fit TRBD1. The CDR3 is 13 residues long. CDR1 and CDR2 from the germline V gene are LNHDA and SQIVND (reference sequence). V gave up 6 bases and J gave up 1 base; unmatched junction bases: 2.

The rearrangement joins TRBV19 to TRBJ2-3; tentatively, D is TRBD2 (6 bases). The V end lost 8 bases, the J end lost 5 bases, and 17 bases lay between the germline ends. Germline lookup yields CDR1 LNHDA and CDR2 SQIVND (reference sequence). This CDR3 comprises 14 residues. Here the CDR3 DNA reads TGTGCCAGTCGGGAGCCTTTGGGTGGAGATACGCAGTATTTT. It specifies CASREPLGGDTQYF.

This clone occurred a few times. The sample has other DNA sequences that encode this CDR3 too. The genes are TRBV18 and TRBJ2-7, with D tentatively TRBD1 (6 bases). Trimming removed 3 bases at V and 2 bases at J, with 14 bases between. From germline, CDR1 is KGHSH and CDR2 LQKENI. The CDR3 has 15 amino acids. The CDR3 nucleotides are TGTGCCAGCTCACCTCGACAGGCCACTACCTACGAGCAGTACTTC. Its translation is CASSPRQATTYEQYF. The full variable domain, rest sourced from reference TRBV18 and TRBJ2-7, is NAGVMQNPRHLVRRRGQEARLRCSPMKGHSHVYWYRQLPEEGLKFMVYLQKENIIDESGMPKERFSAEFPKEGPSILRIQQVVRGDSAAYFCASSPRQATTYEQYFGPGTRLTVT.

This clone was counted a single time. The genes are TRBV5-6 and TRBJ2-7; D is unclear. Germline values: CDR1 SGHDT, CDR2 YYEEEE. The CDR3 covers 12 residues. Deletions cut 0 bases from V and 4 bases from J, with 5 bases between. In nucleotides, the CDR3 is TGTGCCAGCAGCTTGGAGCAATACGAGCAGTACTTC. This encodes CASSLEQYEQYF.

The J gene is TRBJ1-1, the V gene TRBV20-1, with a possible D match to TRBD1 (5 bases). V was shortened by 3 bases and J by 2 bases, with 13 bases between the two germline ends. The CDR3 is 14 amino acids. Germline assignment: CDR1 DFQATT and CDR2 SNEGSKA (reference sequence). The CDR3 here is CSASRGGSNTEAFF. CDR3 sequence (DNA): TGCAGTGCTAGTCGGGGGGGGAGCAACACTGAAGCTTTCTTT.

The chain carries TRBV9 and TRBJ2-5, with 7 bases fitting TRBD1. The CDR3 has 17 residues. CDR1 and CDR2 from the germline V gene are SGDLS and YYNGEE. V trimming: 0 bases; J trimming: 3 bases; junction bases outside the gene matches: 11. CDR3: CASSVESVGQGEETQYF. CDR3 nucleotide sequence: TGTGCCAGCAGCGTAGAGAGCGTAGGGCAGGGGGAAGAGACCCAGTACTTC.

The chain combines TRBV11-2 with TRBJ1-1; a weak D match, TRBD1 (5 bases). Trimming removed 0 bases at V and 10 bases at J, with 9 bases between. This CDR3 has 12 residues. The germline CDR1 and CDR2 sequences are SGHAT and FQNNGV. The CDR3 DNA is TGTGCCAGCAGCTTAGACTTGGGGGGAGCTTTCTTT. As protein: CASSLDLGGAFF.

This clone was picked up a small number of times. This chain links TRBV5-6 with TRBJ1-1; TRBD1 might be the D (6 bases). Germline CDR1 and CDR2: SGHDT and YYEEEE. V gave up 4 bases and J gave up 0 bases, with 10 bases separating them. The CDR3 totals 14 residues. This chain's CDR3 is CASSPDRMNTEAFF. The CDR3, as DNA: TGTGCCAGCAGCCCCGACAGGATGAACACTGAAGCTTTCTTT.

A single count supports this clone. V and J are TRBV7-9 and TRBJ2-5; TRBD1 matches at 9 bases. Trimming removed 6 bases from V and 1 base from J; junction bases left unmatched: 6. CDR1 is SEHNR and CDR2 is FQNEAQ in the germline V gene (reference sequence). There are 15 residues in the CDR3. The CDR3 DNA reads as TGTGCCAGCAGTACGGGACAGGGCGGCCAAGAGACCCAGTACTTC. Its protein product is CASSTGQGGQETQYF.

The chain uses TRBV6-6 and TRBJ2-3, with 9 bases fitting TRBD2. The CDR3 consists of 15 residues. Germline-derived CDR1 and CDR2 are MNHNY and SVGAGI (reference sequence). The V gene end was trimmed by 7 bases and the J gene end by 6 bases; junction bases not matched to a gene: 11. CDR3 DNA sequence: TGTGCCAGCAAGTTTGGCGGGGGGGCGGCTGATACGCAGTATTTT. This sequence encodes CASKFGGGAADTQYF.

The chain employs TRBV18 and TRBJ1-2; tentatively, D is TRBD1 (6 bases). In germline, CDR1 is KGHSH, CDR2 LQKENI. The CDR3 sequence is 13 residues long. V was cut by 6 bases and J by 8 bases, with 16 bases left in between. CDR3 protein: CASSQQGGLGYTF. The CDR3 nucleotides read TGTGCCAGCTCGCAACAGGGTGGATTGGGCTACACCTTC.

This clone has just one count. The chain couples TRBV18 to TRBJ1-1, with 8 nucleotides matching TRBD1. Germline V gives CDR1 KGHSH, CDR2 LQKENI. The length of the CDR3 is 14 residues. V shed 3 bases, J shed 5 bases, and the junction held 5 bases outside the gene matches. As DNA, the CDR3 is TGTGCCAGCTCACCGACGACAGGGGTTACTGAAGCTTTCTTT. Its translation: CASSPTTGVTEAFF.

To note about this clone: A junction boundary mismatches the germline segment, possibly from a read error. The CDR3 DNA follows: TGTGCTAGCAGCCCCGGGAGAGATTTGCCCCAGCATTTT. Its protein is CASSPGRDLPQHF. The rearrangement joins TRBV7-7 to TRBJ1-5; D is unclear. Germline values: CDR1 SSHAT, CDR2 FNYEAQ (reference sequence). The CDR3 spans 13 residues.

The chain recombines TRBV5-1 with TRBJ2-1, with 10 bases identical to TRBD2. Trimming took 4 bases from V and 6 from J; bases not matched to a gene: 13. The CDR3 has 17 amino acids. Germline assignment: CDR1 SGHRS and CDR2 YFSETQ. CDR3 DNA sequence: TGCGCCAGCAGCCGAGGACTAGCGGTCGTTTCTTCCAATGAGCAGTTCTTC. Protein: CASSRGLAVVSSNEQFF.

This chain links TRBV18 with TRBJ2-7; 7 positions match TRBD1. The CDR3 has 16 amino acids. J was trimmed by 3 bases and V by 2 bases; bases with no gene match: 10. CDR1 KGHSH and CDR2 LQKENI come from the germline V gene. The CDR3 DNA reads as TGTGCCAGCTCACCATTTGCCGGGACAGAGTTCTACGAGCAGTACTTC. This translates into CASSPFAGTEFYEQYF.

The V gene is TRBV5-4, the J gene TRBJ1-1; D remains ambiguous. With 7 bases removed from V and 0 bases from J, the gap between germline ends came to 13 bases. The germline CDR1 and CDR2 sequences are SGHNT and YYREEE (reference sequence). CDR3 length: 14 amino acids. The CDR3 DNA follows: TGTGCCAGCCACCCAGACACAGTGAACACTGAAGCTTTCTTT. Translating it yields CASHPDTVNTEAFF. The whole variable domain, remainder taken from reference TRBV5-4 and TRBJ1-1, is ETGVTQSPTHLIKTRGQQVTLRCSSQSGHNTVSWYQQALGQGPQFIFQYYREEENGRGNFPPRFSGLQFPNYSSELNVNALELDDSALYLCASHPDTVNTEAFFGQGTRLTVV.

This chain uses TRBV4-2 with TRBJ2-7; 11 bases line up with TRBD2. Germline CDR1 and CDR2: LGHNA and YNFKEQ. The length of the CDR3 is 17 residues. The J segment lost 0 bases and the V segment lost 0 bases, leaving 4 bases of the junction unmatched. This CDR3 is CASSQDVTSGNSYEQYF. CDR3 in DNA: TGTGCCAGCAGCCAAGACGTGACTAGCGGGAACTCCTACGAGCAGTACTTC.

This clone was detected a few times. The chain recombines TRBV5-8 with TRBJ1-2; 9 nucleotides agree with TRBD1. The CDR3 is 14 residues long. V lost 2 bases, J lost 2 bases, and 1 base stayed unmatched. In germline, CDR1 is SGHTS, CDR2 YDEGEE. CDR3: CASSFGTGNYGYTF. The CDR3 coding sequence is TGTGCCAGCAGCTTTGGGACAGGGAACTATGGCTACACCTTC.

The chain uses TRBV5-5 and TRBJ2-4, with 9 bases that match TRBD1. CDR1 is SGHKS and CDR2 is YYEKEE in the germline V gene (reference sequence). This CDR3 spans 14 amino acids. Trimming at V came to 4 bases and at J to 8 bases, leaving 7 bases not matched to a gene. In nucleotides, the CDR3 is TGTGCCAGCAGCGCCGGGACAGGGTCCGACATTCAGTACTTC. It translates to CASSAGTGSDIQYF.

CDR3 sequence reads: CASSLSSSAAALGDNEQFF. CDR3 nucleotides: TGTGCCAGCAGTTTATCTTCTAGCGCGGCCGCCTTAGGAGACAATGAGCAGTTCTTC. This chain joins TRBV27 and TRBJ2-1; a weak D match, TRBD2 (6 bases). V lost 0 bases to trimming and J lost 5 bases, with 23 bases between them. The CDR3 sequence is 19 residues long. Germline V lookup: CDR1 MNHEY, CDR2 SMNVEV (reference sequence).

The chain couples TRBV19 to TRBJ2-2, with 12 bases fitting TRBD1. In germline, CDR1 is LNHDA, CDR2 SQIVND (reference sequence). With V trimmed by 5 bases and J by 6 bases, 4 bases remained unmatched. CDR3 size: 15 residues. The CDR3 here is CASSGGQGAAGELFF. The CDR3, as DNA: TGTGCCAGTAGTGGGGGACAGGGGGCGGCCGGGGAGCTGTTTTTT.

The CDR3 spells CASSPSGGYYNEQFF. The DNA for the CDR3 is TGTGCCAGCAGCCCTAGCGGGGGCTACTACAATGAGCAGTTCTTC. The gene calls are TRBV28 and TRBJ2-1; 10 positions match TRBD2. The CDR3 totals 15 residues. Germline-derived CDR1 and CDR2 are MDHEN and SYDVKM. V trimming: 6 bases; J trimming: 3 bases; junction bases outside the gene matches: 5. The complete variable domain, with remaining parts taken from reference TRBV28 and TRBJ2-1, reads DVKVTQSSRYLVKRTGEKVFLECVQDMDHENMFWYRQDPGLGLRLIYFSYDVKMKEKGDIPEGYSVSREKKERFSLILESASTNQTSMYLCASSPSGGYYNEQFFGPGTRLTVL.

The DNA for the CDR3 is TGTGCCAGCAGCCCCGACCAAGAGACCCAGTACTTC. It is translated as CASSPDQETQYF. This chain links TRBV11-2 with TRBJ2-5; D remains unclear. The CDR3 has 12 residues. Germline V gene sequence: CDR1 SGHAT, CDR2 FQNNGV. Trimming stripped 5 bases from V and 0 bases from J, with 4 bases between.

V gene TRBV18 combines with J gene TRBJ2-2; 8 bases agree with TRBD2. CDR3 length: 15 amino acids. From germline, CDR1 is KGHSH and CDR2 LQKENI. V was pared by 3 bases and J by 3 bases, with 3 bases of the junction left unmatched. The CDR3 here is CASSPTGGDTGELFF. DNA for the CDR3: TGTGCCAGCTCACCGACCGGGGGGGACACCGGGGAGCTGTTTTTT. Combining the CDR3 with reference TRBV18 and TRBJ2-2 gives the whole variable domain NAGVMQNPRHLVRRRGQEARLRCSPMKGHSHVYWYRQLPEEGLKFMVYLQKENIIDESGMPKERFSAEFPKEGPSILRIQQVVRGDSAAYFCASSPTGGDTGELFFGEGSRLTVL.